What follows are 8 T cell receptor beta chains derived from one specimen sequenced in a study of blood T cell repertoires in COVID-19. The table came from immunoSEQ multiplex PCR; TCRdb's copy has only in-frame clones and leaves some out. The repertoire holds 150,000 to 200,000 clones, with approximately 85% as singletons. The specimen was peripheral blood. The receptors come from a woman aged 55-70 years with COVID-19, enrolled during active disease.

J is TRBJ1-5 and V is TRBV19; perhaps TRBD1 as D (6 bases). The germline V gene encodes CDR1 LNHDA and CDR2 SQIVND (reference sequence). The germline V and J ends were trimmed by 3 bases and 2 bases, with 14 bases remaining between them. This CDR3 contains 16 residues. The CDR3 spells CASSMRSGQRNQPQHF. The CDR3 DNA is TGTGCCAGTAGTATGAGGTCGGGACAACGCAATCAGCCCCAGCATTTT.

The V and J genes are TRBV5-1 and TRBJ1-2; TRBD1 matches 10 bases. The CDR3 runs 15 residues. Looked up from germline, CDR1 is SGHRS and CDR2 is YFSETQ. The ends lost 4 bases at V and 8 bases at J; junction bases unmatched: 11. CDR3 bases: TGCGCCAGCAGCCAAACGACAGGGGGCGCTCAAGGCTACACCTTC. Residues: CASSQTTGGAQGYTF.

The chain joins TRBV30 to TRBJ2-7; TRBD2 might be the D (5 bases). The CDR3 is 13 residues long. The V and J ends lost 2 bases and 5 bases respectively, with 13 bases between them. Germline V gene lookup returns CDR1 GTSNPN and CDR2 SVGIG (reference sequence). The CDR3 here is CAWSRLAVNEQYF. CDR3 DNA: TGTGCCTGGAGTCGCCTAGCAGTCAACGAGCAGTACTTC. Together with reference TRBV30 and TRBJ2-7, the CDR3 gives the full variable domain: SQTIHQWPATLVQPVGSPLSLECTVEGTSNPNLYWYRQAAGRGLQLLFYSVGIGQISSEVPQNLSASRPQDRQFILSSKKLLLSDSGFYLCAWSRLAVNEQYFGPGTRLTVT.

The chain is built from TRBV28 and TRBJ2-4; 8 nucleotides align to TRBD1. V gave up 7 bases and J gave up 11 bases; unmatched junction bases: 13. CDR3 length: 14 residues. Germline V CDR1 and CDR2: MDHEN, SYDVKM. CDR3 residues: CASTHGQGKMVQYF. The CDR3 bases are TGTGCCAGCACCCATGGACAGGGTAAAATGGTTCAGTACTTC. Complete variable domain (other parts from reference TRBV28 and TRBJ2-4): DVKVTQSSRYLVKRTGEKVFLECVQDMDHENMFWYRQDPGLGLRLIYFSYDVKMKEKGDIPEGYSVSREKKERFSLILESASTNQTSMYLCASTHGQGKMVQYFGAGTRLSVL.

The gene calls are TRBV9 and TRBJ2-4; 7 positions agree with TRBD2. The CDR3 sequence is 14 residues long. The trim removed 4 bases at V and 4 bases at J, leaving 5 bases unmatched. Germline V lookup: CDR1 SGDLS, CDR2 YYNGEE. CDR3 loop: CASSPPGGKNIQYF. Written as DNA, the CDR3 is TGTGCCAGCAGCCCTCCCGGGGGGAAAAACATTCAGTACTTC. The entire variable domain, with the rest obtained from reference TRBV9 and TRBJ2-4, is as follows: DSGVTQTPKHLITATGQRVTLRCSPRSGDLSVYWYQQSLDQGLQFLIQYYNGEERAKGNILERFSAQQFPDLHSELNLSSLELGDSALYFCASSPPGGKNIQYFGAGTRLSVL.

This clone is a singleton in its sample. At one boundary the junction diverges from the germline segment, which might be a read error. The rearrangement joins TRBV7-7 to TRBJ2-5, with 10 bases matching TRBD2. Germline CDR1 is SSHAT and CDR2 is FNYEAQ (reference sequence). CDR3 size: 17 residues. As DNA, the CDR3 is TGTGCTAGCAGCTTAGTGTTGTCTAGCGGGAGTAGGGAGACCCAGTACTTC. Residues: CASSLVLSSGSRETQYF.

The chain is built from TRBV7-9 and TRBJ1-3, with 10 positions matching TRBD1. Per germline, CDR1 SEHNR and CDR2 FQNEAQ (reference sequence). Trimming took 5 bases from V and 8 from J; bases not matched to a gene: 6. CDR3 length: 14 amino acids. The CDR3 DNA reads as TGTGCCAGCAGCCAAGGGACAGGGGAACACACCATATATTTT. Translating it yields CASSQGTGEHTIYF.

The rearrangement links TRBV18 to TRBJ2-7; D perhaps matches TRBD1 (5 bases). The length of the CDR3 is 12 residues. The V gene lost 5 bases and the J gene lost 7 bases, with 12 bases spanning the gap. In germline, CDR1 is KGHSH, CDR2 LQKENI. CDR3 DNA: TGTGCCAGCTCAGCCAGGGTTGGGGAGCAGTACTTC. Protein: CASSARVGEQYF.